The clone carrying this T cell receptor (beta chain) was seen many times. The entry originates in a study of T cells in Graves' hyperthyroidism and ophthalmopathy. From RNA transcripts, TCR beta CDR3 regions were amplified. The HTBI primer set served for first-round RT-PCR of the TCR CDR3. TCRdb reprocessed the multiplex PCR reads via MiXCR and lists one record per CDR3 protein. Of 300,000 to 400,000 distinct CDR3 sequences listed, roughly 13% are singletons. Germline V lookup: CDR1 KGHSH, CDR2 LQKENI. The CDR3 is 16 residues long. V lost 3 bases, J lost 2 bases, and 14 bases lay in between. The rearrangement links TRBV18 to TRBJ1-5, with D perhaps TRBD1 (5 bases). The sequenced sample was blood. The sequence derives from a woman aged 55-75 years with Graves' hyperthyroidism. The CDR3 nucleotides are TGTGCCAGCTCACCCCGTCAGGGTAACGGCAATCAGCCCCAGCATTTT. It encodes CASSPRQGNGNQPQHF.